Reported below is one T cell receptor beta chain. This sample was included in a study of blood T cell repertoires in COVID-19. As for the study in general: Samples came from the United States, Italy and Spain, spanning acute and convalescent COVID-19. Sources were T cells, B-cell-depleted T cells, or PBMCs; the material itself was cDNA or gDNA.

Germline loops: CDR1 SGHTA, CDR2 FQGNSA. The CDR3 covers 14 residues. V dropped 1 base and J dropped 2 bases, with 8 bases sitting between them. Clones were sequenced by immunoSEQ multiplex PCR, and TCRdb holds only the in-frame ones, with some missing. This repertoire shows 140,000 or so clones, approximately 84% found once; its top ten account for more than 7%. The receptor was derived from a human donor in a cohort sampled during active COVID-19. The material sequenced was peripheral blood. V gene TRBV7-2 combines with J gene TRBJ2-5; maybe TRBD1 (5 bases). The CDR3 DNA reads TGTGCCAGCAGCTTAGGGGGCTATCAAGAGACCCAGTACTTC. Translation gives CASSLGGYQETQYF.